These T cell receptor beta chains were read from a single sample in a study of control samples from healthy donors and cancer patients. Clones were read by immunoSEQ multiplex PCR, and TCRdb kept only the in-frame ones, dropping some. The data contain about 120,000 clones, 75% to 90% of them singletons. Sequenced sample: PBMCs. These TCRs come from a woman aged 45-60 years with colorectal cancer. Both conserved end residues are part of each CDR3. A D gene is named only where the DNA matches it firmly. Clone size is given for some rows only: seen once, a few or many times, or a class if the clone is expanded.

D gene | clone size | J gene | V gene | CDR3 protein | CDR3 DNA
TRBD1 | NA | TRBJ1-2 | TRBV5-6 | CASSIDRGQTNYYGYTF | TGTGCCAGCAGCATAGACAGGGGGCAGACCAACTACTATGGCTACACCTTC
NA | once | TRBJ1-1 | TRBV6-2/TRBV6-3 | CASSYSNVLLNTEAFF | TGTGCCAGCAGTTACTCGAATGTCCTATTGAACACTGAAGCTTTCTTT
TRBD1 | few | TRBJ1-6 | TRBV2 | CASNYYRGYNSPLHF | TGTGCCAGCAACTATTACAGGGGATATAATTCACCCCTCCACTTT
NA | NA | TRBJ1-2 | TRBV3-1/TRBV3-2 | CASSQDSDNWGYTF | TGTGCCAGCAGCCAAGATTCGGACAATTGGGGCTACACCTTC
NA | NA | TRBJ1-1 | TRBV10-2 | CASSDFVGTQGKGTEAFF | TGCGCCAGCAGTGACTTCGTGGGGACCCAAGGAAAAGGTACTGAAGCTTTCTTT
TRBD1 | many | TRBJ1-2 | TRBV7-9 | CASSSFRDSANYGYTF | TGTGCCAGCAGCTCCTTCCGGGACAGCGCCAACTATGGCTACACCTTC
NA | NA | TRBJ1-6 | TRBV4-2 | CASSQDGNVPGEFLSSYNSPLHF | TGTGCCAGCAGCCAAGATGGAAACGTACCAGGGGAGTTCCTGAGCTCCTATAATTCACCCCTCCACTTT
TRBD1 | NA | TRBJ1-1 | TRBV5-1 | CASSGSGQGGLTEAFF | TGCGCCAGCAGCGGCTCGGGACAGGGGGGTTTGACTGAAGCTTTCTTT
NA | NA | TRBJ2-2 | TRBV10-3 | CAINRGWEVGELFF | TGTGCCATCAACCGGGGCTGGGAGGTCGGGGAGCTGTTTTTT
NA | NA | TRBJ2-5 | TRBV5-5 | CASIPGAGFQETQYF | TGTGCCAGCATCCCCGGGGCCGGGTTTCAAGAGACCCAGTACTTC
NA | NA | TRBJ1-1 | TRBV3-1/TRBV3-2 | CASSQALTGNTEAFF | TGTGCCAGCAGCCAAGCCTTGACAGGGAACACTGAAGCTTTCTTT
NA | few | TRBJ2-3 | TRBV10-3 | CAISDGRVARDTQYF | TGTGCCATCAGTGACGGCAGGGTGGCCCGGGATACGCAGTATTTT
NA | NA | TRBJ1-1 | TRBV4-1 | CASSQVLSGRGAEAFF | TGCGCCAGCAGCCAAGTCTTATCGGGGAGGGGGGCTGAAGCTTTCTTT
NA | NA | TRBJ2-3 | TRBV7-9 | CASDRERLGTDTQYF | TGTGCCAGCGACCGCGAGAGGTTGGGCACAGATACGCAGTATTTT
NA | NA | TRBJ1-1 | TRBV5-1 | CASRTTGNTEAFF | TGCGCCAGCAGGACGACAGGGAACACTGAAGCTTTCTTT
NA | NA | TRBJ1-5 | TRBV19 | CASSYEWDGGNQPQHF | TGTGCCAGTAGTTACGAGTGGGATGGTGGCAATCAGCCCCAGCATTTT
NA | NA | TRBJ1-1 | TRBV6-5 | CASRPGQQDTEAFF | TGTGCCAGCAGGCCTGGACAGCAGGACACTGAAGCTTTCTTT
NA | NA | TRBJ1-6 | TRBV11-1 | CASSFGDNSPLHF | TGTGCCAGCAGCTTCGGGGATAATTCACCCCTCCACTTT
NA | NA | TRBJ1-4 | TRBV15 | CATRLATNEKLFF | TGTGCCACACGGCTCGCCACTAATGAAAAACTGTTTTTT
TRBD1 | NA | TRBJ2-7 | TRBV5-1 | CASSSDGTAYEQYF | TGCGCCAGCAGCTCCGACGGGACAGCCTACGAGCAGTACTTC
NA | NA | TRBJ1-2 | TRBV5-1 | CASSLDSYGYTF | TGCGCCAGCAGCCTGGACAGCTATGGCTACACCTTC
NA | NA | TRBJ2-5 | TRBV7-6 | CASSSRAPAGTQYF | TGTGCCAGCAGCTCCCGGGCCCCAGCGGGGACCCAGTACTTC